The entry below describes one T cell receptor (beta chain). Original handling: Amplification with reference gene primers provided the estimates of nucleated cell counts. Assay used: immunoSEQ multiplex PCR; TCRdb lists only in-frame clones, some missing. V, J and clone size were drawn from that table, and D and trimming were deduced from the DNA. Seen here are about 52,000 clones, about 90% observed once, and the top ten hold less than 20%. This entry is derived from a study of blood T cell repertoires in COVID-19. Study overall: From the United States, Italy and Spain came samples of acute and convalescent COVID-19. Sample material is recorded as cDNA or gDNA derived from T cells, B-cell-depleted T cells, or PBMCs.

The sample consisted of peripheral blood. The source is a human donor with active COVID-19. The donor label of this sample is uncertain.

The CDR3 here is CASSQDGSGGFSYNEQFF. CDR3 sequence (DNA): TGTGCCAGCAGCCAAGATGGTAGCGGGGGGTTTTCCTACAATGAGCAGTTCTTC. The genes are TRBV4-2 and TRBJ2-1; TRBD2 matches 10 bases. Germline loops: CDR1 LGHNA, CDR2 YNFKEQ. The CDR3 is made up of 18 amino acids. V was pared by 0 bases and J by 1 base, with 6 bases of the junction left unmatched.